The sequence of this T cell receptor (beta chain) was determined in a study of blood T cells in healthy people across ages. This clonotype was seen a few times. Its cognate antigen is unknown. The V gene end was trimmed by 6 bases and the J gene end by 0 bases; junction bases not matched to a gene: 7. Germline V gene lookup returns CDR1 SQVTM and CDR2 ANQGSEA. The CDR3 loop spans 15 amino acids. A second PCR of 7 to 11 cycles used a sample-barcoded 5' primer and a J-beta primer mix. At least 3 million CDR3-containing paired-end reads were obtained per sample. TCRdb processed the 5' RACE reads anew with MiXCR; each CDR3 protein has one entry. The sample includes some 710,000 distinct CDR3 sequences, around 45% of them seen just once. Study observations and caveats: Roughly linearly, TCR beta diversity per million T cells fell as age increased.

This chain joins TRBV29-1 and TRBJ2-3; 9 bases map to TRBD2. The sequenced sample consisted of blood. The receptor was isolated from a man older than 75 in good health. The CDR3 DNA follows: TGCAGCGTCGCTAGCGGGACAACTAGCACAGATACGCAGTATTTT. It codes for CSVASGTTSTDTQYF.